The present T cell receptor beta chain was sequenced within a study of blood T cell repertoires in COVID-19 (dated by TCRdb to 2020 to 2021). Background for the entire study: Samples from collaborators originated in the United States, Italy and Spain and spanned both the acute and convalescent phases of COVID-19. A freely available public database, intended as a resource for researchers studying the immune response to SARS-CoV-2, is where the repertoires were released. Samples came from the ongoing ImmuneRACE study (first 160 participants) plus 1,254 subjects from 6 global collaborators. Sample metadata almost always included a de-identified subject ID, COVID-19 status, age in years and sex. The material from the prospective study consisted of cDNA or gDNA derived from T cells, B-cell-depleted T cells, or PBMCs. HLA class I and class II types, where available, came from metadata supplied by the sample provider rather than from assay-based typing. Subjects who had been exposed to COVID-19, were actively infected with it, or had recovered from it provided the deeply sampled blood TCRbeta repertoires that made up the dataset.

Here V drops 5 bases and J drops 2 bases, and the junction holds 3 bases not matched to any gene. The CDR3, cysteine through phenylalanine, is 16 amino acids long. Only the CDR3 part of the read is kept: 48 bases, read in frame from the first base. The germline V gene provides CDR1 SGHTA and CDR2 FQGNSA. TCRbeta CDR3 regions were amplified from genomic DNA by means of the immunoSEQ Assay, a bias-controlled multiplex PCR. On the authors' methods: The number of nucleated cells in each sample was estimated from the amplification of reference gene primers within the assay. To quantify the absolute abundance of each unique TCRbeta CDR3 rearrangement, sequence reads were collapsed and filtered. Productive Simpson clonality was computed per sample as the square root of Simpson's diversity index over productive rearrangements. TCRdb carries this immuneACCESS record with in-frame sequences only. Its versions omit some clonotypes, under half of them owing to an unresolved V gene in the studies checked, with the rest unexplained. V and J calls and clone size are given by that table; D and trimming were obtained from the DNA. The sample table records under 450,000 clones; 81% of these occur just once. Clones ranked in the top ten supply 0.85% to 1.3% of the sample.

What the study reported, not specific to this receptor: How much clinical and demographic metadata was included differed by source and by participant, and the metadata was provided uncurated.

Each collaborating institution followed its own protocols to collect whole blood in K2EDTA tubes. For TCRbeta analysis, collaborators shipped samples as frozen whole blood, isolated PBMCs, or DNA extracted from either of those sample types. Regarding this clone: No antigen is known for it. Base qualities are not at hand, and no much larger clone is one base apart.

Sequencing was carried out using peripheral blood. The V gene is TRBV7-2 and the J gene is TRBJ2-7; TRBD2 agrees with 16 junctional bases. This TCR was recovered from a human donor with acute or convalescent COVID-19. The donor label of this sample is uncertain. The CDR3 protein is CASSTGTSGRAYEQYF. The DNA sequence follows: TGTGCCAGCAGCACCGGGACTAGCGGGAGGGCCTACGAGCAGTACTTC.